This record looks at one TCR beta chain sequence and its context. Its antigen is as yet unknown. PCR involved 60 Vbeta and 13 Jbeta primers. Profiling relied on immunoSEQ multiplex PCR, and the TCRdb table lists in-frame clones only, not all of them. This table has hundreds of thousands of clones, 75% to 80% appearing once. The data were taken from a study of cytomegalovirus exposure and HLA in healthy donors. Turning to the study itself: A data release that came early held approximately 85 million unique TCRs from HLA-typed donors. The study, taken as a whole, reports: The study dropped some indistinguishable V segments, TRBV6-2 and TRBV6-3 among them.

The CDR3 consists of 14 residues. The V gene's germline CDR1 is LNHDA and CDR2 SQIVND (reference sequence). V lost 6 bases and J 1 base, leaving 13 bases between the germline ends. The sequence derives from a male donor in good health and CMV-seronegative. The chain employs TRBV19 and TRBJ2-7; no clear D. The sample consisted of PBMCs. The CDR3: CASSHRQVSYEQYF. The CDR3 coding sequence is TGTGCCAGTAGCCACAGACAAGTATCCTACGAGCAGTACTTC. The full variable domain, in which reference TRBV19 and TRBJ2-7 provide the parts outside the CDR3, is DGGITQSPKYLFRKEGQNVTLSCEQNLNHDAMYWYRQDPGQGLRLIYYSQIVNDFQKGDIAEGYSVSREKKESFPLTVTSAQKNPTAFYLCASSHRQVSYEQYFGPGTRLTVT.